This entry lists 12 T cell receptor beta chains sequenced from one sample in a study of T cell changes during pregnancy in multiple sclerosis. Clones were sequenced by immunoSEQ multiplex PCR, and TCRdb holds only the in-frame ones, with some missing. The sample has 75,000 to 95,000 clones, approximately 92% seen once. The specimen comprised peripheral blood, sampled after pregnancy. The receptors here all came from a female donor with multiple sclerosis, enrolled in a pregnancy study.

The V gene is TRBV9, the J gene TRBJ2-7; 8 bases are a match to TRBD2. Trimming cost V 3 bases and J 5 bases; bases outside gene matches: 7. The V gene's germline CDR1 is SGDLS and CDR2 YYNGEE. The CDR3 is 14 amino acids. CDR3 loop: CASSDGTRLNEQYF. CDR3 nucleotides: TGTGCCAGCAGCGACGGGACTAGATTAAACGAGCAGTACTTC.

J is TRBJ2-7 and V is TRBV5-4, with 10 bases that match TRBD1. The germline V gene has CDR1 SGHNT and CDR2 YYREEE (reference sequence). The CDR3 is made up of 16 amino acids. The ends lost 2 bases at V and 7 bases at J; junction bases unmatched: 12. The CDR3: CASSFSRDRGVEEQYF. In DNA, the CDR3 is TGTGCCAGCAGCTTCTCGAGGGACAGGGGAGTGGAGGAGCAGTACTTC.

The chain uses TRBV7-9 and TRBJ2-1, with TRBD1 matching over 10 bases. Germline V gene lookup returns CDR1 SEHNR and CDR2 FQNEAQ (reference sequence). The CDR3 has 16 amino acids. Trimming took 8 bases from V and 3 from J; bases not matched to a gene: 10. CDR3 sequence: CASCTLRTGGYNEQFF. The CDR3 DNA reads as TGTGCCAGCTGCACCTTGAGGACAGGGGGCTACAATGAGCAGTTCTTC. The complete variable domain, with remaining parts taken from reference TRBV7-9 and TRBJ2-1, reads DTGVSQNPRHKITKRGQNVTFRCDPISEHNRLYWYRQTLGQGPEFLTYFQNEAQLEKSRLLSDRFSAERPKGSFSTLEIQRTEQGDSAMYLCASCTLRTGGYNEQFFGPGTRLTVL.

This clone was observed a single time. The chain is built from TRBV7-7 and TRBJ1-5; TRBD1 matches 9 bases. Germline-derived CDR1 and CDR2 are SSHAT and FNYEAQ (reference sequence). The CDR3 consists of 17 residues. Trimming took 5 bases from V and 1 from J; bases not matched to a gene: 9. The CDR3 region is CASSPSGQGNSNQPQHF. For the CDR3, the DNA is TGTGCCAGCAGCCCTAGTGGACAGGGGAACAGCAATCAGCCCCAGCATTTT.

The chain has TRBV4-3 and TRBJ2-1, with 11 bases identical to TRBD2. V shed 1 base, J shed 5 bases, and the junction held 13 bases outside the gene matches. Germline assignment: CDR1 LGHNA and CDR2 YSLEER. The CDR3 runs to 19 residues. CDR3 DNA sequence: TGCGCCAGCAGCCAAGTGGTAGCGGGGGGGCCTACGAATAACAATGAGCAGTTCTTC. It encodes CASSQVVAGGPTNNNEQFF.

The rearrangement joins TRBV5-1 to TRBJ1-6; D gene uncertain. CDR1 SGHRS and CDR2 YFSETQ come from the germline V gene. V was pared by 0 bases and J by 9 bases, with 10 bases between. This CDR3 has 14 amino acids. CDR3 sequence (DNA): TGCGCCAGCAGCTTGGCCCCTGGCGGTTCACCCCTCCACTTT. This translates into CASSLAPGGSPLHF. Full variable domain (rest looked up from reference TRBV5-1 and TRBJ1-6): KAGVTQTPRYLIKTRGQQVTLSCSPISGHRSVSWYQQTPGQGLQFLFEYFSETQRNKGNFPGRFSGRQFSNSRSEMNVSTLELGDSALYLCASSLAPGGSPLHFGNGTRLTVT.

This chain joins TRBV5-8 and TRBJ2-3; D is undetermined. Germline lookup yields CDR1 SGHTS and CDR2 YDEGEE. The CDR3 loop spans 16 amino acids. V was pared by 6 bases and J by 2 bases, with 19 bases between. For the CDR3, the DNA is TGTGCCAGCACTAGAAGTGAGACGGGTTCCACAGATACGCAGTATTTT. Translating gives CASTRSETGSTDTQYF.

This chain uses TRBV7-9 with TRBJ1-1; no definite D call. The germline gives CDR1 SEHNR, CDR2 FQNEAQ (reference sequence). V was clipped by 0 bases and J by 1 base, with 6 bases between them. CDR3 length equals 14 residues. The CDR3 here is CASSLAGGNTEAFF. Here the CDR3 DNA reads TGTGCCAGCAGCTTAGCGGGAGGGAACACTGAAGCTTTCTTT.

This clone was counted a few times. The chain couples TRBV4-1 to TRBJ1-1, with D possibly matching TRBD1 (5 bases). Germline lookup yields CDR1 MGHRA and CDR2 YSYEKL. The CDR3 length is 15 residues. V was cut by 2 bases and J by 2 bases, with 12 bases left in between. The chain's CDR3 is CASSQTPGLNTEAFF. CDR3 DNA: TGCGCCAGCAGCCAAACACCGGGACTTAACACTGAAGCTTTCTTT.

V and J are TRBV7-3 and TRBJ2-2; TRBD2 agrees at 10 bases. The V and J ends lost 6 bases and 6 bases, in that order; junction bases with no gene match: 4. The V gene's germline CDR1 is SGHTA and CDR2 FQGTGA. This CDR3 is 14 amino acids long. CDR3 sequence reads: CASRRGLAAGELFF. CDR3 sequence (DNA): TGTGCCAGCAGACGAGGACTAGCGGCCGGGGAGCTGTTTTTT.

The genes are TRBV19 and TRBJ2-1; the match to TRBD2 covers 11 bases. The CDR3 runs 15 residues. The J segment lost 6 bases and the V segment lost 5 bases, leaving 6 bases of the junction unmatched. Germline assignment: CDR1 LNHDA and CDR2 SQIVND (reference sequence). CDR3 DNA sequence: TGTGCCAGTAGTGCGACTAGCGGGACTTTCAATGAGCAGTTCTTC. It yields the protein CASSATSGTFNEQFF.

The chain joins TRBV29-1 to TRBJ2-3; 9 bases map to TRBD2. CDR1 is SQVTM, CDR2 ANQGSEA, per germline. After removal of 4 bases from V and 8 bases from J, the junction contained 19 bases not matched to a gene. CDR3 length: 17 residues. The CDR3 DNA is TGCAGCGTTGGTCTAGGGGTGACTAGCGGACCTCTGGGTACGCAGTATTTT. It encodes CSVGLGVTSGPLGTQYF.